This T cell receptor beta chain was identified in a study of OX40 agonist ivuxolimab in advanced cancers. Study in general: Patients assigned to dose escalation were diagnosed with hepatocellular carcinoma, melanoma, renal cell or head and neck cancer.

Patients were ruled out by autoimmune disease history or systemic immunosuppression. Germline V lookup: CDR1 SGHVS, CDR2 FNYEAQ. V lost 2 bases to trimming and J lost 6 bases, with 8 bases between them. There are 12 residues in the CDR3. Measured with immunoSEQ multiplex PCR; TCRdb has only the in-frame clones, and not every one. The top ten hold 2.5% to 3% of the sample, which has approximately 84,000 clones, around 84% seen once. This TCR was recovered from an adult with an advanced solid tumor such as melanoma, head and neck, liver or kidney cancer. This sample comprised CD4+ or CD8+ T cells sorted from blood, obtained in a trial of the OX40 agonist ivuxolimab. This sequence joins TRBV7-6 and TRBJ2-7; D unclear. The CDR3 sequence: CASSLYRSEQYF. CDR3 coding DNA: TGTGCCAGCAGCTTATACAGATCCGAGCAGTACTTC.